Shown below are 10 T cell receptor beta chains from a single sample sequenced in a study of blood T cell repertoires in COVID-19. Only in-frame clones appear in the TCRdb table, and some are missing; sequencing was by immunoSEQ multiplex PCR. Counted here are 120,000 to 150,000 clones, more than 80% occurring once; the ten biggest clones make up 4.5% to 6%. Sequences were obtained from peripheral blood. The receptor set was obtained from a human donor in a cohort sampled during active COVID-19.

V is TRBV28 and J is TRBJ2-2; 8 nucleotides line up with TRBD2. The ends lost 1 base at V and 4 bases at J; junction bases unmatched: 2. This CDR3 has 15 residues. In germline, CDR1 is MDHEN, CDR2 SYDVKM. The CDR3 protein is CASSLSGGVTGELFF. In DNA, the CDR3 is TGTGCCAGCAGTTTATCGGGGGGGGTCACCGGGGAGCTGTTTTTT.

This chain links TRBV6-5 with TRBJ2-1; D is perhaps TRBD1 (6 bases). The CDR3 contains 15 residues. Germline CDR1 MNHEY, CDR2 SVGAGI. Trimming took 8 bases from V and 8 from J, leaving 22 bases between them. The CDR3 DNA reads TGTGCCAGCGCCTTCAGGGACACCGTTTCGGATGAGCAGTTCTTC. It translates to CASAFRDTVSDEQFF.

V and J are TRBV30 and TRBJ2-7; D is perhaps TRBD2 (5 bases). CDR1 is GTSNPN, CDR2 SVGIG, per germline (reference sequence). This CDR3 spans 12 amino acids. The V end lost 3 bases, the J end lost 3 bases, and 9 bases lay between the germline ends. The CDR3 DNA reads as TGTGCCTGGAGGGGAGTTGACTACGAGCAGTACTTC. Translation: CAWRGVDYEQYF.

The rearrangement uses TRBV6-5 and TRBJ1-3; TRBD1 aligns across 7 bases. CDR3 length: 14 residues. With 6 bases clipped from V and 2 bases from J, the junction kept 4 bases outside the gene matches. CDR1 and CDR2 (germline): MNHEY, SVGAGI. The chain's CDR3 is CASSAGTAGNTIYF. For the CDR3, the DNA is TGTGCCAGCAGCGCCGGGACAGCTGGAAACACCATATATTTT.

This clone was seen only once. V and J are TRBV18 and TRBJ1-1, with D unresolved. This CDR3 is built from 13 residues. CDR1 is KGHSH, CDR2 LQKENI, per germline. Trimming took off 3 bases at V and 1 base at J, with 6 bases between the two ends. In nucleotides, the CDR3 is TGTGCCAGCTCACCTTCAGAGAACACTGAAGCTTTCTTT. Protein sequence: CASSPSENTEAFF. Complete variable domain (other parts from reference TRBV18 and TRBJ1-1): NAGVMQNPRHLVRRRGQEARLRCSPMKGHSHVYWYRQLPEEGLKFMVYLQKENIIDESGMPKERFSAEFPKEGPSILRIQQVVRGDSAAYFCASSPSENTEAFFGQGTRLTVV.

The chain is built from TRBV19 and TRBJ2-1; 8 bases are a match to TRBD1. The V and J ends lost 8 bases and 0 bases, in that order; junction bases with no gene match: 9. This CDR3 comprises 16 residues. Germline loops: CDR1 LNHDA, CDR2 SQIVND (reference sequence). The CDR3 reads CASAPGGWRSYNEQFF. The CDR3 nucleotides read TGTGCCAGTGCCCCAGGGGGCTGGCGCTCCTACAATGAGCAGTTCTTC.

The J gene is TRBJ2-6, the V gene TRBV7-2; no clear D. The CDR3 extends over 15 amino acids. V was clipped by 0 bases and J by 4 bases, with 7 bases between them. Germline V lookup: CDR1 SGHTA, CDR2 FQGNSA. The CDR3 bases are TGTGCCAGCAGCTTAGCTCTGTTAGGGGCCAACGTCCTGACTTTC. Protein sequence: CASSLALLGANVLTF.

The chain recombines TRBV27 with TRBJ1-1; TRBD1 aligns across 8 bases. V lost 8 bases, J lost 4 bases, and 9 bases stayed unmatched. This CDR3 has 14 amino acids. Germline CDR1 reads MNHEY; CDR2 reads SMNVEV (reference sequence). CDR3 nucleotide sequence: TGTGCCAGCGCCCCCACAGGGGGAGGCACTGAAGCTTTCTTT. It codes for CASAPTGGGTEAFF.

The count of this clone is one. The V and J genes are TRBV24-1 and TRBJ2-3; D possibly corresponds to TRBD2 (5 bases). Looked up from germline, CDR1 is KGHDR and CDR2 is SFDVKD. V lost 3 bases and J 1 base, leaving 10 bases between the germline ends. The CDR3 runs to 15 residues. CDR3 residues: CATSDRDRGTDTQYF. The CDR3 nucleotides read TGTGCCACCAGTGATCGGGATCGGGGCACAGATACGCAGTATTTT.

V usage is TRBV6-1 and J usage is TRBJ2-3; possibly TRBD2 for D (7 bases). Trimming cost V 7 bases and J 1 base, with 21 bases left between them. Germline CDR1 is MNHNS and CDR2 is SASEGT. The CDR3 is made up of 17 amino acids. CDR3 region: CASNERGGGMGTDTQYF. The CDR3 DNA sequence: TGTGCCAGCAATGAGAGAGGGGGGGGCATGGGCACAGATACGCAGTATTTT.